The rows below give T cell receptor beta chains drawn from one sample of a study of shared clonotypes between healthy human individuals. TCRdb's table, derived via immunoSEQ multiplex PCR, lists solely in-frame clones and lacks some. The sample includes about 110,000 clones, 68% of them seen just once. The specimen was memory CD8+ T cells sorted from blood. The receptors were sampled from a woman in her 30s in good health. Each CDR3 is given with its conserved first and last residue. D genes are given only for firm matches. Clone size is shown for a subset of rows, as once, few, many or a class of expanded clone.

clone size,D gene,V gene,J gene,CDR3 DNA,CDR3 protein
NA,NA,TRBV28,TRBJ1-1,TGTGCCAGCAGCTGGACACGTCCTTTCTTT,CASSWTRPFF
NA,NA,TRBV7-8,TRBJ2-7,TGTGCCAGCAGCTTAGACAGGGCCTACCCCTACGAGCAGTACTTC,CASSLDRAYPYEQYF
NA,NA,TRBV27,TRBJ2-7,TGTGCCAGCAGTTTATTCATTAACGCAGACCCCTACGAGCAGTACTTC,CASSLFINADPYEQYF
once,NA,TRBV27,TRBJ2-7,TGTGCCAGCACTAGCCTCCGGGAGCGCAATTACGAGCAGTACTTC,CASTSLRERNYEQYF
once,NA,TRBV5-1,TRBJ2-6,TGCGCCAGCAGCTTGGCCCCGGGGTCGCGTACCTCTGGGGCCAACGTCCTGACTTTC,CASSLAPGSRTSGANVLTF
NA,TRBD2,TRBV10-3,TRBJ2-7,TGTGCCATCAGTGAGGTCCCTAGCGGGAGGCAAGAGCAGTACTTC,CAISEVPSGRQEQYF
NA,TRBD1,TRBV6-5,TRBJ2-7,TGTGCCAGCAGTTACGGGACAGGGATCTACGAGCAGTACTTC,CASSYGTGIYEQYF
few,TRBD1,TRBV7-9,TRBJ2-7,TGTGCCAGCAGCTTAGGGACAGGGGGCCTTAAAGAGCAGTACTTC,CASSLGTGGLKEQYF
NA,NA,TRBV5-6,TRBJ1-3,TGTGCCAGCAGCCGAACCTTCTCAGGAAACACCATATATTTT,CASSRTFSGNTIYF
NA,NA,TRBV7-9,TRBJ1-1,TGTGCCAGCAGCCCAATGACAGCGAACACTGAAGCTTTCTTT,CASSPMTANTEAFF
NA,NA,TRBV29-1,TRBJ1-3,TGCAGCGTTACGGCCAACTCTGGAAACACCATATATTTT,CSVTANSGNTIYF
NA,TRBD1,TRBV2,TRBJ2-7,TGTGCCAGCAGGGAGGCCGGGACAGGGAACGAGCAGTACTTC,CASREAGTGNEQYF
NA,TRBD2,TRBV19,TRBJ2-1,TGTGCCAGTAGTGAAACTAGCGGCGGAAACAATGAGCAGTTCTTC,CASSETSGGNNEQFF
NA,TRBD2,TRBV10-2,TRBJ2-3,TGCGCCAGCAGCTTGACTAGCGGGAGCGGGCCAGATACGCAGTATTTT,CASSLTSGSGPDTQYF
many,TRBD2,TRBV29-1,TRBJ2-1,TGCAGCGTTGGCCTGGGACTAGCGGGAGACTACAATGAGCAGTTCTTC,CSVGLGLAGDYNEQFF
once,TRBD1,TRBV4-1,TRBJ1-4,TGCGCCAGCAGCCAAGACAGTATTACAGGGGTGGGACTTCGGAAAAAACTGTTTTTT,CASSQDSITGVGLRKKLFF
NA,NA,TRBV25-1,TRBJ1-4,TGTGCCAGCAGGGGGTTGACTAATGAAAAACTGTTTTTT,CASRGLTNEKLFF
NA,TRBD2,TRBV9,TRBJ2-1,TGTGCCAGCAGCGTCCGGCGGGAGGGAGGACCCTCAGATGAGCAGTTCTTC,CASSVRREGGPSDEQFF
NA,NA,TRBV13,TRBJ1-1,TGTGCCAGCAGCTTAGGCCGCAGAACCATGAACACTGAAGCTTTCTTT,CASSLGRRTMNTEAFF
NA,NA,TRBV5-4,TRBJ2-1,TGTGCCAGCAGCTTAAATGAGCAGTTCTTC,CASSLNEQFF
NA,NA,TRBV5-1,TRBJ2-3,TGCGCCAGCAGCGGTAACCGGGACAACACAGATACGCAGTATTTT,CASSGNRDNTDTQYF
NA,NA,TRBV7-8,TRBJ1-5,TGTGCCAGCAGCGCCCGGGCCCAGTCCAATCAGCCCCAGCATTTT,CASSARAQSNQPQHF
NA,NA,TRBV6-4,TRBJ2-2,TGTGCCAGCACAAGGTTTGACCAGAACACCGGGGAGCTGTTTTTT,CASTRFDQNTGELFF
NA,TRBD2,TRBV27,TRBJ2-7,TGTGCCAGCAGCCCACCGGGACTAGCATCGCCCTACGAGCAGTACTTC,CASSPPGLASPYEQYF
many,NA,TRBV29-1,TRBJ2-3,TGCAGCGTTTATCCTTTGCGAACAGGTTTAGATACGCAGTATTTT,CSVYPLRTGLDTQYF
NA,NA,TRBV10-2,TRBJ1-2,TGCGCCAGCAGCTTGGGAGGGTTGGGGGGCTACACCTTC,CASSLGGLGGYTF
NA,NA,TRBV4-1,TRBJ2-7,TGCGCCAGCAGCCAAATCAGGTGGCAGGGATCGGGCGAGCAGTACTTC,CASSQIRWQGSGEQYF
NA,NA,TRBV6-6,TRBJ1-1,TGTGCCAGCAGTGGCGGGACTGACTACACTGAAGCTTTCTTT,CASSGGTDYTEAFF
few,NA,TRBV28,TRBJ1-5,TGTGCCAGCAGTCCAACTGGTAATCAGCCCCAGCATTTT,CASSPTGNQPQHF
NA,NA,TRBV5-4,TRBJ2-3,TGTGCCAGCAGCCAAGACGGGGAGGCCACAGATACGCAGTATTTT,CASSQDGEATDTQYF
NA,NA,TRBV9,TRBJ1-4,TGTGCCAGCAGCGTAGGTGGAGCCCCTACTGAAAAACTGTTTTTT,CASSVGGAPTEKLFF
NA,TRBD1,TRBV9,TRBJ1-4,TGTGCCAGCAGCGTAGCTGGGACAGGTGTGGAAAAACTGTTTTTT,CASSVAGTGVEKLFF
NA,TRBD1,TRBV6-5,TRBJ2-7,TGTGCCAGCAGTTACTCGAAGGGGACAGGGGGACGGGAGCAGTACTTC,CASSYSKGTGGREQYF
NA,TRBD2,TRBV2,TRBJ2-3,TGTGCCAGCCAGAGCGGGAGCGGCACAGATACGCAGTATTTT,CASQSGSGTDTQYF
few,NA,TRBV7-1,TRBJ2-6,TGTGCCAGCAGCCAAAACAGTCACGGGGAATCTGGGGCCAACGTCCTGACTTTC,CASSQNSHGESGANVLTF
NA,NA,TRBV10-2,TRBJ2-7,TGCGCCAGCAGTGACACCGGGACCGCGTCCTACGAGCAGTACTTC,CASSDTGTASYEQYF
few,NA,TRBV7-6,TRBJ1-1,TGTGCCAGCAGCTTACGGGCCTCGGACACTGAAGCTTTCTTT,CASSLRASDTEAFF